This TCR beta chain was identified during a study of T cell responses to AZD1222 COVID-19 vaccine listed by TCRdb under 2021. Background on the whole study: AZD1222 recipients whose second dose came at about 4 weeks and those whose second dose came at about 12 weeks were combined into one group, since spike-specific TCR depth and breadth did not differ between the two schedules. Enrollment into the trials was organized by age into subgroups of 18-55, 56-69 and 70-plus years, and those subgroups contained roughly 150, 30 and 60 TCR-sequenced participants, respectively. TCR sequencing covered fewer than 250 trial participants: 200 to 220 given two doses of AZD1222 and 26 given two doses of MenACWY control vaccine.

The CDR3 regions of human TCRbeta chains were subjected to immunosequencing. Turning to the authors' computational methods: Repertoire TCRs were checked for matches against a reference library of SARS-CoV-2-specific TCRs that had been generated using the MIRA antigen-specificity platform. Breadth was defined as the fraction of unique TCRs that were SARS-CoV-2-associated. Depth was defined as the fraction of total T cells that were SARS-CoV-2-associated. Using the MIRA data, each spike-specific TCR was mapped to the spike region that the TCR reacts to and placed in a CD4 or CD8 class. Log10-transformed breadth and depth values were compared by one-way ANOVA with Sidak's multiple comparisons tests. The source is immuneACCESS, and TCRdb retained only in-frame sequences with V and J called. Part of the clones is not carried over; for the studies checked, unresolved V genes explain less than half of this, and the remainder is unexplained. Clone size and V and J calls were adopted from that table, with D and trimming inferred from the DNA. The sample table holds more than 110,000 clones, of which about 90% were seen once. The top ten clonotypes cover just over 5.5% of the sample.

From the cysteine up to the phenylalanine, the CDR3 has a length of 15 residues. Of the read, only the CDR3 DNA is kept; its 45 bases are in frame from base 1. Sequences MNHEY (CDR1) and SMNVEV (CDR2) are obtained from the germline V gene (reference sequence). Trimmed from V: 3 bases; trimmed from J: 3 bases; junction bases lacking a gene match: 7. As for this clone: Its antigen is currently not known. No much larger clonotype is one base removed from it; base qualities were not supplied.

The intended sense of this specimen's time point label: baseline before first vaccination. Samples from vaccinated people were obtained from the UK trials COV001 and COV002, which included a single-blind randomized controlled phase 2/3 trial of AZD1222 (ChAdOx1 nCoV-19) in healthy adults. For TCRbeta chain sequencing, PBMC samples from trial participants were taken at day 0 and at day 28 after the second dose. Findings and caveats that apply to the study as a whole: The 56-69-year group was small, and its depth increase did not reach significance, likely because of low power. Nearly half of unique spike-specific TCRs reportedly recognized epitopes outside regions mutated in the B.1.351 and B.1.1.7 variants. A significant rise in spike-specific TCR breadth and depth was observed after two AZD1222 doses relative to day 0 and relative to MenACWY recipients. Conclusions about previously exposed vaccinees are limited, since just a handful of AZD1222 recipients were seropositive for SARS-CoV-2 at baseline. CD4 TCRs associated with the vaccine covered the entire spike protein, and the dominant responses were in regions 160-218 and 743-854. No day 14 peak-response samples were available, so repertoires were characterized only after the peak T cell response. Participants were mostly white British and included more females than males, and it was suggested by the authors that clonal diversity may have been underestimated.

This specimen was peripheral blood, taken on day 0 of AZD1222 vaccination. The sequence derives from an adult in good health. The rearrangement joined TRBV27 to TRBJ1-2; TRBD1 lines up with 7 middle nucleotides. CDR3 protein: CASSFQRTGYYGYTF. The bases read TGTGCCAGCAGTTTCCAAAGGACAGGTTACTATGGCTACACCTTC.